These T cell receptor beta chains were read from a single sample in a study of blood T cell repertoires in COVID-19. Data came from immunoSEQ multiplex PCR; TCRdb stores just in-frame clones and leaves some out. Here the sample spans about 88,000 clones, roughly 87% being singletons. The sample consisted of peripheral blood. The receptors come from a male donor with acute or convalescent COVID-19. Both conserved end residues are part of each CDR3. Each record gives: D gene, J gene, clone size, V gene, CDR3 protein, CDR3 DNA. A D gene is named only where the DNA matches it firmly. Not every row has a clone size; where given, it reads once, few, many or a size class.

-	TRBJ2-7	-	TRBV7-9	CASSRQGGASSSYEQYF	TGTGCCAGCAGCAGGCAGGGTGGGGCATCCTCCTCCTACGAGCAGTACTTC
-	TRBJ1-4	-	TRBV5-6	CASSWATGSPNEKLFF	TGTGCCAGCAGCTGGGCTACAGGGAGCCCTAATGAAAAACTGTTTTTT
TRBD2	TRBJ2-5	-	TRBV6-4	CASSEGLAGRETQYF	TGTGCCAGCAGTGAGGGGCTAGCGGGGAGGGAGACCCAGTACTTC
TRBD1	TRBJ1-2	-	TRBV13	CASRRWARGTASGYTF	TGTGCCAGCAGACGATGGGCCCGAGGGACAGCCTCTGGCTACACCTTC
TRBD2	TRBJ2-7	-	TRBV5-1	CASTSEGLAGEQYF	TGCGCCAGCACGTCCGAAGGACTAGCGGGCGAGCAGTACTTC
-	TRBJ2-3	-	TRBV19	CASAMSSADTQYF	TGTGCCAGCGCCATGTCTAGCGCGGATACGCAGTATTTT
-	TRBJ2-3	-	TRBV24-1	CATSTTGGTTDTQYF	TGTGCCACCAGTACGACCGGCGGGACCACAGATACGCAGTATTTT
-	TRBJ1-5	-	TRBV28	CASSPIRTATNQPQHF	TGTGCCAGCAGCCCTATCCGGACAGCCACCAATCAGCCCCAGCATTTT
-	TRBJ2-7	few	TRBV9	CASSASDRFSYEQYF	TGTGCCAGCAGCGCGAGCGACAGATTCTCCTACGAGCAGTACTTC
TRBD1	TRBJ1-1	-	TRBV27	CASSPLRQGHTEAFF	TGTGCCAGCAGTCCGCTGCGACAGGGGCACACTGAAGCTTTCTTT
TRBD2	TRBJ2-7	-	TRBV27	CASSSLSGAPAYEQYF	TGTGCCAGCAGTTCGCTCAGCGGGGCGCCCGCCTACGAGCAGTACTTC
TRBD1	TRBJ2-3	-	TRBV6-6	CASNDYRGTQYF	TGTGCCAGCAACGATTACAGGGGTACGCAGTATTTT
-	TRBJ2-2	-	TRBV10-3	CAISESQESGELFF	TGTGCCATCAGTGAGTCGCAGGAATCCGGGGAGCTGTTTTTT
-	TRBJ1-2	-	TRBV29-1	CSVEELAKTANYGYTF	TGCAGCGTTGAAGAACTCGCTAAAACAGCTAACTATGGCTACACCTTC
TRBD1	TRBJ2-5	-	TRBV19	CATRTGQETQYF	TGTGCCACTAGGACAGGACAAGAGACCCAGTACTTC
TRBD2	TRBJ2-7	-	TRBV3-1/TRBV3-2	CASSPGLAPGEQYF	TGTGCCAGCAGCCCAGGACTAGCGCCGGGCGAGCAGTACTTC
-	TRBJ1-2	few	TRBV5-6	CASSFGRGVPLGYTF	TGTGCCAGCAGCTTCGGAAGGGGTGTCCCCTTAGGCTACACCTTC
TRBD2	TRBJ2-7	-	TRBV20-1	CSAAGGDRQYF	TGCAGTGCGGCGGGGGGGGATCGGCAGTACTTC
-	TRBJ2-5	-	TRBV7-2	CASSSLGGGAKETQYF	TGTGCCAGCAGCTCCCTTGGAGGGGGGGCGAAAGAGACCCAGTACTTC
TRBD2	TRBJ2-3	once	TRBV2	CASRELAGGPWDTDTQYF	TGTGCCAGCAGGGAACTAGCGGGGGGGCCGTGGGACACAGATACGCAGTATTTT
-	TRBJ2-3	-	TRBV11-3	CASSRSGTDTQYF	TGTGCCAGCAGCCGGTCGGGCACAGATACGCAGTATTTT
TRBD1	TRBJ2-2	-	TRBV30	CAWRSRSTGGWVGELFF	TGTGCCTGGAGATCCCGGTCGACAGGGGGCTGGGTCGGGGAGCTGTTTTTT
-	TRBJ1-1	-	TRBV9	CASSVASGGGTEAFF	TGTGCCAGCAGCGTAGCTTCGGGAGGAGGCACTGAAGCTTTCTTT
TRBD1	TRBJ2-7	-	TRBV6-6	CASSYSRDSSYEQYF	TGTGCCAGCAGTTACTCCCGGGACAGCTCCTACGAGCAGTACTTC
-	TRBJ1-5	-	TRBV10-3	CAISESPTDNQPQHF	TGTGCCATCAGTGAGTCCCCGACAGACAATCAGCCCCAGCATTTT
TRBD2	TRBJ2-7	-	TRBV7-8	CASSLGSGGRYEQYF	TGTGCCAGCAGCTTAGGTTCGGGGGGTAGGTACGAGCAGTACTTC
-	TRBJ2-7	-	TRBV5-6	CASANTGTARGSYEQYF	TGTGCCAGCGCCAACACTGGGACCGCCCGGGGGTCCTACGAGCAGTACTTC
TRBD1	TRBJ1-6	once	TRBV10-3	CAISELTGVGSPLHF	TGTGCCATCAGTGAGTTGACAGGGGTTGGCTCACCCCTCCACTTT
-	TRBJ1-4	-	TRBV2	CASGSRYGWAANEKLFF	TGTGCCAGCGGATCCCGGTATGGGTGGGCAGCTAATGAAAAACTGTTTTTT
-	TRBJ2-5	-	TRBV4-1	CASSQDGGAEETQYF	TGCGCCAGCAGCCAAGATGGCGGGGCCGAGGAGACCCAGTACTTC
-	TRBJ2-7	-	TRBV7-2	CASSSPGGYEQYF	TGTGCCAGCAGCTCCCCCGGGGGTTACGAGCAGTACTTC
TRBD1	TRBJ2-1	once	TRBV18	CASSPGDPGQAAGEQFF	TGTGCCAGCTCACCAGGGGACCCGGGACAGGCCGCCGGTGAGCAGTTCTTC
TRBD1	TRBJ1-1	-	TRBV5-1	CASSLSTGGWKNTEAFF	TGCGCCAGCAGCTTATCGACAGGGGGCTGGAAGAACACTGAAGCTTTCTTT
-	TRBJ1-1	once	TRBV10-3	CAIKNRPENTEAFF	TGTGCCATCAAGAACAGGCCGGAAAACACTGAAGCTTTCTTT
TRBD1	TRBJ2-5	-	TRBV15	CATSRAGTGDQETQYF	TGTGCCACCAGCAGGGCCGGGACAGGGGACCAAGAGACCCAGTACTTC
-	TRBJ1-4	-	TRBV5-1	CASSGGGATNEKLFF	TGCGCCAGCAGCGGGGGAGGTGCAACTAATGAAAAACTGTTTTTT
-	TRBJ1-4	few	TRBV15	CATSRQWGVGDEKLFF	TGTGCCACCAGCAGACAGTGGGGGGTGGGAGATGAAAAACTGTTTTTT
-	TRBJ2-3	-	TRBV7-9	CASSLQGPSTDTQYF	TGTGCCAGCAGCTTGCAGGGCCCTAGCACAGATACGCAGTATTTT
-	TRBJ2-3	-	TRBV5-1	CASSFRRRGTDTQYF	TGCGCCAGCAGCTTCCGGCGACGAGGAACAGATACGCAGTATTTT
-	TRBJ1-3	-	TRBV6-5	CASSNSGGNTIYF	TGTGCCAGCAGCAACAGTGGTGGGAACACCATATATTTT
TRBD2	TRBJ2-2	-	TRBV5-1	CASSSVLGTSGGANTGELFF	TGCGCCAGCAGCTCCGTCCTCGGGACTAGCGGGGGGGCGAACACCGGGGAGCTGTTTTTT
-	TRBJ2-2	-	TRBV9	CASSVARVTGELFF	TGTGCCAGCAGCGTAGCCCGAGTGACCGGGGAGCTGTTTTTT
TRBD1	TRBJ1-2	-	TRBV6-6	CASSYGTEVYGYTF	TGTGCCAGCAGTTACGGGACAGAAGTCTATGGCTACACCTTC
TRBD1	TRBJ1-6	-	TRBV12-3/TRBV12-4	CASSDRDNSPLHF	TGTGCCAGCAGCGACAGGGATAATTCACCCCTCCACTTT
TRBD2	TRBJ2-7	once	TRBV5-1	CASSSLLAGVIYEQYF	TGCGCCAGCAGCTCCCTCCTAGCGGGGGTTATCTACGAGCAGTACTTC
TRBD1	TRBJ2-3	-	TRBV19	CASSIIGQGYTDTQYF	TGTGCCAGTAGTATAATTGGACAGGGATACACAGATACGCAGTATTTT